Shown below are 12 T cell receptor beta chains from a single sample sequenced in a study of long-term antiretroviral therapy in people with HIV. Survey-level immunoSEQ v3.0 assays were run. The assay was immunoSEQ multiplex PCR, and TCRdb's table has in-frame clones only and misses some. The sample has about 21,000 clones; around 83% are singletons. The starting material was unsorted PBMCs, obtained 0.2 years after starting antiretroviral therapy. The receptors derive from a woman aged 30 to 39 with HIV.

The rearrangement links TRBV7-9 to TRBJ1-4; D perhaps matches TRBD1 (6 bases). From germline, CDR1 is SEHNR and CDR2 FQNEAQ (reference sequence). The CDR3 has 15 residues. V was trimmed by 6 bases and J by 0 bases, leaving 11 bases between them. For the CDR3, the DNA is TGTGCCAGCAGAAAACAGGGTGCAACTAATGAAAAACTGTTTTTT. Translating it yields CASRKQGATNEKLFF.

This sequence joins TRBV10-3 and TRBJ1-4; TRBD1 might be the D (6 bases). The CDR3 spans 16 residues. The germline CDR1 and CDR2 sequences are ENHRY and SYGVKD. V lost 2 bases, J lost 6 bases, and 16 bases lay in between. CDR3 loop: CAISEGNRVGDEKLFF. As DNA, the CDR3 is TGTGCCATCAGTGAGGGCAACAGGGTGGGCGATGAAAAACTGTTTTTT.

This chain joins TRBV28 and TRBJ1-1, with TRBD1 as a possible D gene (6 bases). V was trimmed by 7 bases and J by 3 bases, leaving 15 bases between them. This CDR3 spans 14 amino acids. Per germline, CDR1 MDHEN and CDR2 SYDVKM. The CDR3 DNA reads TGTGCCAGCATACCCCCGGGGGCATACACTGAAGCTTTCTTT. This sequence encodes CASIPPGAYTEAFF.

The rearrangement joins TRBV2 to TRBJ2-7; 7 bases fit TRBD1. CDR3 length equals 13 residues. The J segment lost 0 bases and the V segment lost 6 bases, leaving 2 bases of the junction unmatched. Germline CDR1 reads SNHLY; CDR2 reads FYNNEI. The CDR3, as DNA: TGTGCCAGCAGGGACAGGAGCTCCTACGAGCAGTACGTC. Residues: CASRDRSSYEQYV.

The chain carries TRBV2 and TRBJ2-1; D unclear. Trimming took off 6 bases at V and 8 bases at J, with 17 bases between the two ends. The CDR3 contains 14 residues. Germline CDR1 SNHLY, CDR2 FYNNEI. This CDR3 is CASRFSPGSHEQFF. Here the CDR3 DNA reads TGTGCCAGCAGGTTTTCCCCTGGTTCGCATGAGCAGTTCTTC.

A few counts support this clone. The rearrangement links TRBV14 to TRBJ1-3; TRBD1 aligns across 9 bases. Per the germline V gene, CDR1 is SGHDN and CDR2 is FVKESK. This CDR3 contains 14 residues. The V gene end was trimmed by 5 bases and the J gene end by 9 bases; junction bases not matched to a gene: 8. CDR3 nucleotide sequence: TGTGCCAGCAGCGGCCGGGACAGGGACGGCACCATATATTTT. This sequence encodes CASSGRDRDGTIYF.

This clone was found once. The chain joins TRBV27 to TRBJ2-7; D is possibly TRBD1 (6 bases). Trimming stripped 3 bases from V and 3 bases from J, with 9 bases between. Germline V gene data show CDR1 as MNHEY and CDR2 as SMNVEV (reference sequence). The CDR3 totals 13 residues. The DNA for the CDR3 is TGTGCCAGCAGTTTCGGGACAAACTACGAGCAGTACTTC. Protein sequence: CASSFGTNYEQYF.

The V call is TRBV6-5, the J call TRBJ1-2, with D unresolved. With 5 bases removed from V and 5 bases from J, the gap between germline ends came to 12 bases. This CDR3 is 13 amino acids long. In germline, CDR1 is MNHEY, CDR2 SVGAGI. Here the CDR3 reads CASSEEPDYGYTF. CDR3 in DNA: TGTGCCAGCAGTGAAGAGCCCGATTATGGCTACACCTTC.

The chain links TRBV7-9 to TRBJ1-2; D not resolved. Per germline, CDR1 SEHNR and CDR2 FQNEAQ (reference sequence). CDR3 length equals 18 residues. Trimming took off 4 bases at V and 4 bases at J, with 25 bases between the two ends. The CDR3 sequence is CASSYTPPLQANTYGYTF. The CDR3 DNA reads as TGTGCCAGCAGCTATACCCCCCCCCTCCAGGCAAATACCTATGGCTACACCTTC.

This chain joins TRBV6-5 and TRBJ1-3; unclear D gene. Germline V gene data show CDR1 as MNHEY and CDR2 as SVGAGI. V lost 6 bases and J lost 6, with 15 bases in between. This CDR3 contains 14 residues. In DNA, the CDR3 is TGTGCCAGCAGCCTCACGGACGGCACAAACACCATATATTTT. Translating gives CASSLTDGTNTIYF.

This clone was counted only a few times. The gene calls are TRBV19 and TRBJ1-3, with 7 bases aligning to TRBD1. The V and J ends lost 3 bases and 0 bases, in that order; junction bases with no gene match: 5. This CDR3 comprises 16 residues. From germline, CDR1 is LNHDA and CDR2 SQIVND (reference sequence). The CDR3 DNA follows: TGTGCCAGTAGTATTCGGACAGGAAACTCTGGAAACACCATATATTTT. Encoded protein: CASSIRTGNSGNTIYF. The variable domain in full, completed from reference TRBV19 and TRBJ1-3, reads DGGITQSPKYLFRKEGQNVTLSCEQNLNHDAMYWYRQDPGQGLRLIYYSQIVNDFQKGDIAEGYSVSREKKESFPLTVTSAQKNPTAFYLCASSIRTGNSGNTIYFGEGSWLTVV.

The rearrangement joins TRBV2 to TRBJ2-3; D call uncertain. The length of the CDR3 is 12 residues. CDR1 and CDR2 from the germline V gene are SNHLY and FYNNEI. V lost 6 bases and J 2 bases, leaving 6 bases between the germline ends. The CDR3 reads CASRQLTDTQYF. CDR3 coding DNA: TGTGCCAGCAGGCAACTCACAGATACGCAGTATTTT.